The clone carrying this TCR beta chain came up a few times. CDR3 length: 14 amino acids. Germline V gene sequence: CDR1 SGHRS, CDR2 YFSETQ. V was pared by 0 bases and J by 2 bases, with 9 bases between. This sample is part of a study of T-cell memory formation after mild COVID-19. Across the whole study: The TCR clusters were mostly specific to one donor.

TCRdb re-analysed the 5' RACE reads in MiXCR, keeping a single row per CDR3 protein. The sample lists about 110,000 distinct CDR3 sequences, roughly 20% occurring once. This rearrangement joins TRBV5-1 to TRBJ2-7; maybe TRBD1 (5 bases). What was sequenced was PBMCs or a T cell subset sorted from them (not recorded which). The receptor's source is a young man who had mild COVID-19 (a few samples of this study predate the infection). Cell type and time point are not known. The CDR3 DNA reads TGCGCCAGCAGCTTGGTAGACAGCACCTACGAGCAGTACTTC. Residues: CASSLVDSTYEQYF.